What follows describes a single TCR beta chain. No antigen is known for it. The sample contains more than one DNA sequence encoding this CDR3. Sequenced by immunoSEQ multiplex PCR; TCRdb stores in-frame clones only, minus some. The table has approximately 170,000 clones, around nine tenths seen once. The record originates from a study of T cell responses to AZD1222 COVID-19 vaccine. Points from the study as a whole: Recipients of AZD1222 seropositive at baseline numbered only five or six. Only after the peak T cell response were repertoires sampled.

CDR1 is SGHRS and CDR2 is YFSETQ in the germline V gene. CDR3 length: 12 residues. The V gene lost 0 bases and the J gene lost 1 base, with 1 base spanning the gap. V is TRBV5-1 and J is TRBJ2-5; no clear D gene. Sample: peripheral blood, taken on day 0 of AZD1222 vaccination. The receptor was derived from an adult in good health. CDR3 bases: TGCGCCAGCAGCTTGGCCCAAGAGACCCAGTACTTC. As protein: CASSLAQETQYF.